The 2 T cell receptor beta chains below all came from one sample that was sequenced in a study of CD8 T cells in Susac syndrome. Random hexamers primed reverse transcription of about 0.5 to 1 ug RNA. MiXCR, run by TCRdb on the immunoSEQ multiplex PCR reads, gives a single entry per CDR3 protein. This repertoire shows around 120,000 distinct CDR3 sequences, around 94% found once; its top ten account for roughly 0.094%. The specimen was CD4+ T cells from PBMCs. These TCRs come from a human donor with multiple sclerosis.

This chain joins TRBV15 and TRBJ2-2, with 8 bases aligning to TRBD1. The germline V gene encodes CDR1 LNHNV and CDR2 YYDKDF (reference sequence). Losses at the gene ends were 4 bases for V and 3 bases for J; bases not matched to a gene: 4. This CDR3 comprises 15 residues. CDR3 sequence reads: CATSTGGWDTGELFF. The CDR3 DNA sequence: TGTGCCACCAGCACAGGGGGCTGGGACACCGGGGAGCTGTTTTTT.

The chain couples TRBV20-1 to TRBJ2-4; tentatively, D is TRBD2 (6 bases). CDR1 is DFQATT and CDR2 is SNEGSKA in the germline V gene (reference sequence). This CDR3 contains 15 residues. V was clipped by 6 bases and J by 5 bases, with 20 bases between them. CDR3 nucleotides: TGCAGTGCCCAATCAACCACGGGGGAGGAAAACATTCAGTACTTC. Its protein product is CSAQSTTGEENIQYF.